A selection of T cell receptor beta chains follows, all from one sample in a study of blood T cell repertoires in COVID-19. Assay used: immunoSEQ multiplex PCR; TCRdb lists only in-frame clones, some missing. The sample has roughly 180,000 clones, 70% to 90% seen once. Sequences were obtained from peripheral blood. These receptors all come from a woman between 25 and 40 years old with acute or convalescent COVID-19. The CDR3 runs from the conserved cysteine through the conserved F or W. The order of the fields is V gene, clone size, D gene, J gene, CDR3 protein, CDR3 DNA. D genes are given only for firm matches. Some rows have no size entry. The others give once, few or many, or a class for an expanded clone.

V: TRBV3-1/TRBV3-2
size: NA
D: NA
J: TRBJ1-2
CDR3: CASSQGRGPGYTF
DNA: TGTGCCAGCAGCCAAGGGAGGGGCCCTGGCTACACCTTC

V: TRBV6-5
size: NA
D: NA
J: TRBJ1-4
CDR3: CASTGVEKLFF
DNA: TGTGCCAGCACGGGGGTTGAAAAACTGTTTTTT

V: TRBV11-2
size: NA
D: NA
J: TRBJ1-5
CDR3: CASSLFRDQPQHF
DNA: TGTGCCAGCAGCTTGTTCCGGGATCAGCCCCAGCATTTT

V: TRBV5-1
size: few
D: TRBD1
J: TRBJ2-1
CDR3: CASSLGSTTGADEQFF
DNA: TGCGCCAGCAGCTTGGGATCAACTACAGGGGCGGATGAGCAGTTCTTC

V: TRBV13
size: NA
D: NA
J: TRBJ2-5
CDR3: CASSLVLRETQYF
DNA: TGTGCCAGCAGCTTAGTTCTCCGGGAGACCCAGTACTTC

V: TRBV2
size: NA
D: NA
J: TRBJ1-6
CDR3: CASTRGEGSPLHF
DNA: TGTGCCAGCACTAGGGGGGAGGGTTCACCCCTCCACTTT

V: TRBV28
size: once
D: NA
J: TRBJ1-2
CDR3: CASSLAFFNYGYTF
DNA: TGTGCCAGCAGTTTGGCCTTTTTTAACTATGGCTACACCTTC

V: TRBV7-9
size: few
D: TRBD1
J: TRBJ2-1
CDR3: CASSPPGTGFNEQFF
DNA: TGTGCCAGCAGCCCTCCGGGGACAGGGTTCAATGAGCAGTTCTTC

V: TRBV28
size: NA
D: TRBD1
J: TRBJ2-5
CDR3: CASSLDRGQFETQYF
DNA: TGTGCCAGCAGTTTAGACAGGGGGCAATTCGAGACCCAGTACTTC

V: TRBV11-3
size: NA
D: NA
J: TRBJ1-1
CDR3: CASSLDRGGEAFF
DNA: TGTGCCAGCAGCTTAGATCGAGGCGGTGAAGCTTTCTTT

V: TRBV21-1
size: NA
D: NA
J: TRBJ2-7
CDR3: CASSFLAGEGFYEQYF
DNA: TGTGCCAGCAGTTTCCTAGCGGGAGAGGGTTTCTACGAGCAGTACTTC

V: TRBV29-1
size: few
D: NA
J: TRBJ2-7
CDR3: CSGETGLPQLGEQYF
DNA: TGCAGCGGAGAGACGGGACTTCCACAGCTGGGGGAGCAGTACTTC

V: TRBV28
size: NA
D: TRBD1
J: TRBJ2-2
CDR3: CASSSQGKTGELFF
DNA: TGTGCCAGCAGTTCACAGGGGAAAACCGGGGAGCTGTTTTTT

V: TRBV7-9
size: NA
D: NA
J: TRBJ2-7
CDR3: CASREGGDEQYF
DNA: TGTGCCAGCAGGGAGGGAGGAGACGAGCAGTACTTC

V: TRBV5-1
size: NA
D: NA
J: TRBJ1-3
CDR3: CASSFTGSGNTIYF
DNA: TGCGCCAGCAGCTTCACAGGGTCTGGAAACACCATATATTTT

V: TRBV27
size: NA
D: NA
J: TRBJ1-4
CDR3: CASSSQRGSKLGEKLFF
DNA: TGTGCCAGCAGTTCACAAAGAGGGTCGAAGTTGGGAGAAAAACTGTTTTTT

V: TRBV3-1/TRBV3-2
size: NA
D: NA
J: TRBJ1-6
CDR3: CASSLRGSPLHF
DNA: TGTGCCAGCAGCCTAAGAGGGTCACCCCTCCACTTT

V: TRBV2
size: NA
D: NA
J: TRBJ2-1
CDR3: CASSRATGKGNEQFF
DNA: TGTGCCAGCAGTCGGGCCACCGGGAAGGGCAATGAGCAGTTCTTC

V: TRBV2
size: NA
D: NA
J: TRBJ2-1
CDR3: CASNSPSNEQFF
DNA: TGTGCCAGCAACTCACCTTCTAATGAGCAGTTCTTC

V: TRBV5-1
size: NA
D: NA
J: TRBJ2-3
CDR3: CASSLTVAGTDTQYF
DNA: TGCGCCAGCAGCTTAACGGTAGCGGGCACAGATACGCAGTATTTT

V: TRBV7-9
size: NA
D: TRBD1
J: TRBJ2-7
CDR3: CASSFPGQATYEQYF
DNA: TGTGCCAGCAGCTTCCCGGGACAGGCTACCTACGAGCAGTACTTC

V: TRBV10-1
size: NA
D: NA
J: TRBJ2-3
CDR3: CASSPLLTDTQYF
DNA: TGCGCCAGTTCACCCCTACTGACAGATACGCAGTATTTT

V: TRBV7-9
size: once
D: NA
J: TRBJ2-2
CDR3: CASSWTGLANTGELFF
DNA: TGTGCCAGCAGCTGGACGGGACTCGCGAACACCGGGGAGCTGTTTTTT

V: TRBV6-5
size: NA
D: NA
J: TRBJ2-5
CDR3: CASSLRDQETQYF
DNA: TGTGCCAGCAGTCTCCGGGATCAAGAGACCCAGTACTTC

V: TRBV5-1
size: once
D: TRBD2
J: TRBJ2-3
CDR3: CASGFAGGPVDTQYF
DNA: TGCGCCAGCGGGTTTGCGGGAGGGCCTGTAGATACGCAGTATTTT

V: TRBV7-8
size: NA
D: TRBD2
J: TRBJ2-3
CDR3: CASSPKRGLAGESLTDTQYF
DNA: TGTGCCAGCAGCCCGAAGCGGGGGCTAGCGGGAGAGTCGTTAACAGATACGCAGTATTTT

V: TRBV20-1
size: NA
D: NA
J: TRBJ2-1
CDR3: CSAGLQNEQFF
DNA: TGCAGTGCTGGACTACAGAATGAGCAGTTCTTC

V: TRBV18
size: NA
D: TRBD1
J: TRBJ1-2
CDR3: CASSRDRENYGYTF
DNA: TGTGCCAGCTCACGGGACAGGGAGAACTATGGCTACACCTTC

V: TRBV9
size: NA
D: TRBD2
J: TRBJ2-1
CDR3: CASSVTSGRTNEQFF
DNA: TGTGCCAGCAGCGTTACTAGCGGGAGGACCAATGAGCAGTTCTTC

V: TRBV10-3
size: NA
D: NA
J: TRBJ1-1
CDR3: CAISQGIRAEAFF
DNA: TGTGCCATCAGCCAGGGTATTAGGGCTGAAGCTTTCTTT

V: TRBV4-2
size: NA
D: NA
J: TRBJ1-2
CDR3: CASSQEGRRGYTF
DNA: TGTGCCAGCAGCCAAGAGGGGCGTCGGGGCTACACCTTC

V: TRBV23-1
size: NA
D: NA
J: TRBJ1-2
CDR3: CASSATAFAGYTF
DNA: TGCGCCAGCAGTGCGACAGCCTTTGCTGGCTACACCTTC

V: TRBV12-3/TRBV12-4
size: NA
D: NA
J: TRBJ2-3
CDR3: CASSLRDSDTQYF
DNA: TGTGCCAGCAGTTTAAGGGACTCAGATACGCAGTATTTT

V: TRBV5-1
size: NA
D: TRBD1
J: TRBJ1-2
CDR3: CASRGTQGAYGYTF
DNA: TGCGCCAGCAGAGGAACACAGGGGGCTTATGGCTACACCTTC

V: TRBV5-1
size: few
D: NA
J: TRBJ1-1
CDR3: CASSLGGLEAFF
DNA: TGCGCCAGCAGCTTAGGAGGGCTGGAAGCTTTCTTT

V: TRBV7-9
size: NA
D: NA
J: TRBJ1-1
CDR3: CASSSTLNTEAFF
DNA: TGTGCCAGCAGCTCGACTCTAAACACTGAAGCTTTCTTT

V: TRBV7-8
size: once
D: TRBD1
J: TRBJ2-5
CDR3: CASSLVQGQETQYF
DNA: TGTGCCAGCAGCTTAGTGCAGGGACAGGAGACCCAGTACTTC

V: TRBV5-4
size: NA
D: NA
J: TRBJ2-2
CDR3: CATSGQITGELFF
DNA: TGTGCCACCAGCGGGCAAATCACCGGGGAGCTGTTTTTT

V: TRBV9
size: few
D: NA
J: TRBJ2-2
CDR3: CASSEGVVDTGELFF
DNA: TGTGCCAGCAGCGAGGGGGTGGTAGACACCGGGGAGCTGTTTTTT

V: TRBV10-2
size: NA
D: NA
J: TRBJ2-1
CDR3: CASSTYPSNEQFF
DNA: TGCGCCAGCAGTACCTATCCTAGCAATGAGCAGTTCTTC

V: TRBV27
size: NA
D: TRBD1
J: TRBJ1-6
CDR3: CASRQTGGWSPLHF
DNA: TGTGCCAGCAGACAAACAGGGGGATGGTCACCCCTCCACTTT

V: TRBV11-2
size: NA
D: NA
J: TRBJ2-3
CDR3: CASSKGWNTDTQYF
DNA: TGTGCCAGCAGCAAGGGGTGGAACACAGATACGCAGTATTTT

V: TRBV28
size: NA
D: NA
J: TRBJ2-7
CDR3: CASIEYGGYEQYF
DNA: TGTGCCAGCATTGAATACGGGGGCTACGAGCAGTACTTC

V: TRBV7-2
size: NA
D: NA
J: TRBJ2-3
CDR3: CASSRGRSGDTQYF
DNA: TGTGCCAGCAGCCGTGGGAGATCGGGAGATACGCAGTATTTT

V: TRBV21-1
size: NA
D: NA
J: TRBJ1-1
CDR3: CASSILRNTEAFF
DNA: TGTGCCAGCAGCATCCTGAGGAACACTGAAGCTTTCTTT

V: TRBV3-1/TRBV3-2
size: NA
D: NA
J: TRBJ2-2
CDR3: CASSHAPQGDTGELFF
DNA: TGTGCCAGCAGCCACGCTCCACAGGGTGACACCGGGGAGCTGTTTTTT

V: TRBV24-1
size: NA
D: TRBD1
J: TRBJ2-5
CDR3: CATRQGPWEETQYF
DNA: TGTGCCACCCGACAGGGGCCGTGGGAAGAGACCCAGTACTTC

V: TRBV28
size: few
D: NA
J: TRBJ2-2
CDR3: CASSSVNTGELFF
DNA: TGTGCCAGCAGTTCGGTAAACACCGGGGAGCTGTTTTTT

V: TRBV5-1
size: NA
D: NA
J: TRBJ2-5
CDR3: CASSPRGSGTQYF
DNA: TGCGCCAGCAGTCCTCGGGGGTCGGGGACCCAGTACTTC

V: TRBV27
size: NA
D: NA
J: TRBJ2-7
CDR3: CASSLTGYEQYF
DNA: TGTGCCAGCAGTTTAACGGGCTACGAGCAGTACTTC